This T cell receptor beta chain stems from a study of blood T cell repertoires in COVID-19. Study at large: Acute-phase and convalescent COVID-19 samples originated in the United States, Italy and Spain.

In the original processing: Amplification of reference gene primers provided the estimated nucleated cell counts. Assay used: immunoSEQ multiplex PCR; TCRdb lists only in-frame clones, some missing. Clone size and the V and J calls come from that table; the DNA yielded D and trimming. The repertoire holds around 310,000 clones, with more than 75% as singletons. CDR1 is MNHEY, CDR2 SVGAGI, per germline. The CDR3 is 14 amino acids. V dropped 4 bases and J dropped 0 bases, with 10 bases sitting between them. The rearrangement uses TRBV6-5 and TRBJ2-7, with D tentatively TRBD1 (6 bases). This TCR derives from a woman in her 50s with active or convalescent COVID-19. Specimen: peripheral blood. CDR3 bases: TGTGCCAGCAGTTTTCAGGGGAGCTCCTACGAGCAGTACTTC. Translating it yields CASSFQGSSYEQYF.